A selection of T cell receptor beta chains follows, all from one sample in a study of control samples from healthy donors and cancer patients. Produced via immunoSEQ multiplex PCR; TCRdb's table is partial and in-frame only. Counted here are under 65,000 clones, roughly 86% occurring once; the ten biggest clones make up over 9.5%. The source material was PBMCs. Every receptor here comes from a woman in her sixties or seventies with lung cancer. The CDR3 runs from the conserved cysteine through the conserved F or W. A D gene is named only where the DNA matches it firmly. The listing skips clone size in some rows; elsewhere it reads once, few, many or a size class.

d_call	v_call	clone_size	j_call	cdr3_length	cdr3_nt	cdr3_aa
TRBD2	TRBV3-1/TRBV3-2	NA	TRBJ2-1	17	TGTGCCAGCACCCCTGCCCTAGCGGGAGTGACCTACAATGAGCAGTTCTTC	CASTPALAGVTYNEQFF
TRBD1	TRBV27	NA	TRBJ1-1	14	TGTGCCAGCAGAATGCAGGGGGTCAACGCTGAAGCTTTCTTT	CASRMQGVNAEAFF
NA	TRBV5-4	NA	TRBJ2-2	17	TGTGCCAGCAGCTTGCCTCCTTATCCGGGGGCTTCGAGGGAGCTGTTTTTT	CASSLPPYPGASRELFF
TRBD1	TRBV4-1	NA	TRBJ2-7	17	TGCGCCAGCAGCCACGCTCTTCCCGGGACAGAGGGGTACGAGCAGTACTTC	CASSHALPGTEGYEQYF
NA	TRBV27	NA	TRBJ1-2	16	TGTGCCAGCACCCCCCGGGAGGGGCCGACCTCCTATGGCTACACCTTC	CASTPREGPTSYGYTF
NA	TRBV5-4	NA	TRBJ1-1	13	TGTGCCAGCAGCTTGGTGGGAGGGGGAGGCGCTTTCTTT	CASSLVGGGGAFF
NA	TRBV2	NA	TRBJ2-1	15	TGTGCCAGCAGTGAAAAGTTGGAGGGTGGGCGTGAGCAGTTCTTC	CASSEKLEGGREQFF
NA	TRBV10-1	NA	TRBJ1-5	16	TGCGCCAGCAGTCCACCTCACAGGGATCGGCGACAGCCCCAGCATTTT	CASSPPHRDRRQPQHF
TRBD1	TRBV7-2	NA	TRBJ1-6	15	TGTGCCAGCGAGAACAGACAGGGACCTGGTTCACCCCTCCACTTT	CASENRQGPGSPLHF
NA	TRBV19	once	TRBJ1-5	17	TGTGCCAGTAGTATAGGGGCTGGTCGCGACAGTAATCAGCCCCAGCATTTT	CASSIGAGRDSNQPQHF
TRBD2	TRBV5-4	NA	TRBJ2-3	16	TGTGCCAGCAGCGGGGGTTTAGCGGGGGGCTCAGATACGCAGTATTTT	CASSGGLAGGSDTQYF
NA	TRBV6-6	NA	TRBJ2-4	16	TGTGCCAGCAGAGGGACAGCCCTCGAGATTGGGGGGATTCAGTACTTC	CASRGTALEIGGIQYF
NA	TRBV7-9	NA	TRBJ2-7	12	TGTGCCAGCAGCGGGGACTTCTACGAGCAGTACTTC	CASSGDFYEQYF
NA	TRBV5-1	NA	TRBJ1-6	11	TGCGCCAGCAGCTGGGATGGGCCCCTCCACTTT	CASSWDGPLHF
TRBD1	TRBV2	once	TRBJ2-5	12	TGTGCCACCCGGGACAGGGTAGAGACCCAGTACTTC	CATRDRVETQYF
NA	TRBV6-5	NA	TRBJ1-1	15	TGTGCCAGCAGCCTATACGGGGGGACGAACACTGAAGCTTTCTTT	CASSLYGGTNTEAFF
TRBD2	TRBV28	NA	TRBJ2-4	17	TGTGCCAGCAGTTCATCTAGCGGGAACGTGGCCAAAAACATTCAGTACTTC	CASSSSSGNVAKNIQYF